The T cell receptor beta chain described here comes from a study of blood T cell repertoires in COVID-19. Repertoires were generated with immunoSEQ multiplex PCR, while TCRdb's copy carries only in-frame clones and drops some. This table has approximately 240,000 clones, 79% appearing once. Between the trimmed V and J ends, which lost 5 bases and 2 bases, there was a span of 15 bases. Germline V gene lookup returns CDR1 MNHEY and CDR2 SVGAGI. The CDR3 sequence is 15 residues long. Material: peripheral blood. This receptor was identified in a woman in her forties with active or convalescent COVID-19. J is TRBJ1-1 and V is TRBV6-5; D perhaps matches TRBD1 (6 bases). CDR3 sequence (DNA): TGTGCCAGCAGTCGGGGTAGGACAGTTAACACTGAAGCTTTCTTT. Translated, it gives CASSRGRTVNTEAFF.